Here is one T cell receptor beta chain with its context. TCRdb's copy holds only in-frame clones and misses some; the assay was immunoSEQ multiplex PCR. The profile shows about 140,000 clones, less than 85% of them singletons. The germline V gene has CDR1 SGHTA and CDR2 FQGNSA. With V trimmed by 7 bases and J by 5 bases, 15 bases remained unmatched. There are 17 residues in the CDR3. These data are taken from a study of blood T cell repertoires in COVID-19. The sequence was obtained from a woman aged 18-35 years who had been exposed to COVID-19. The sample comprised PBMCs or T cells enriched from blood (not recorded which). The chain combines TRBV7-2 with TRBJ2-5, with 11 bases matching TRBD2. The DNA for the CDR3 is TGTGCCAGCAAACCGACACGGGCGGCTAGCGGGAGGGAGACCCAGTACTTC. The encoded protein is CASKPTRAASGRETQYF.